The present T cell receptor beta chain was sequenced within a study of cytomegalovirus exposure and HLA in healthy donors. In the study overall: A prior analysis found about 120 million unique TCR beta sequences from about 179 million T cells. General study points: Sequencing depth across donors, presence/absence analyses assumed, was roughly uniform.

On this clone: Its specificity is unknown.

PCR amplification relied on 60 Vbeta primers (plus 13 Jbeta primers). Sequencing was performed with immunoSEQ multiplex PCR; in TCRdb, only in-frame clones are kept and a portion is missing. Of 170,000 or so clones listed, around 80% are singletons. Those who donated were healthy bone marrow donors. V shed 7 bases and J 3 bases; nucleotides not matched to a gene: 9. Germline values: CDR1 MNHEY, CDR2 SVGAGI. The CDR3 length is 15 residues. The material sequenced was PBMCs. The clonotype originates from a woman between 50 and 59 years old in good health and CMV-seropositive. The chain uses TRBV6-5 and TRBJ2-5; 9 bases match TRBD2. In DNA form, the CDR3 reads TGTGCCAGCAAGATGATGAGCGGGGGGAAAGAGACCCAGTACTTC. It codes for CASKMMSGGKETQYF.